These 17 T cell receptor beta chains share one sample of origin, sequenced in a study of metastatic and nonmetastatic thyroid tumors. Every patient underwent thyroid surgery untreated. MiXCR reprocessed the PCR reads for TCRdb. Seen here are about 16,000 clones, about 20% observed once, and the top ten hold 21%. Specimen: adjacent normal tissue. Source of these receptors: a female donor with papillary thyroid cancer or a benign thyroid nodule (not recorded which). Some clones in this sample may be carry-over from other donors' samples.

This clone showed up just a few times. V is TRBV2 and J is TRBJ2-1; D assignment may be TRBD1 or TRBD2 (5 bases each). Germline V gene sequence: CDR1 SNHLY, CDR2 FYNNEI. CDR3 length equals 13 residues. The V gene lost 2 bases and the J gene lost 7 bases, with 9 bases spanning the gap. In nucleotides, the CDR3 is TGTGCCAGCAGTGAAACTAGACAGAATGAGCAGTTCTTC. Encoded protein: CASSETRQNEQFF.

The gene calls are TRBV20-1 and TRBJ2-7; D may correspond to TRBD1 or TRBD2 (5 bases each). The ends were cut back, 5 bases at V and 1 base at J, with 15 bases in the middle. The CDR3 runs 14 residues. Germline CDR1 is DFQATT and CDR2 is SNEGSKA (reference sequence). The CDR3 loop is CSADSGTGSYEQYF. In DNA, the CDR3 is TGCAGTGCTGATTCCGGGACGGGTTCCTACGAGCAGTACTTC.

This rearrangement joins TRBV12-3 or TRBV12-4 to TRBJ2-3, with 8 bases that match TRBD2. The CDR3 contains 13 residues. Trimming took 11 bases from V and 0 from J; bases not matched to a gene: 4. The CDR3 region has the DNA TGTGCCTCTAGCGGGTATAGCACAGATACGCAGTATTTT. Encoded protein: CASSGYSTDTQYF.

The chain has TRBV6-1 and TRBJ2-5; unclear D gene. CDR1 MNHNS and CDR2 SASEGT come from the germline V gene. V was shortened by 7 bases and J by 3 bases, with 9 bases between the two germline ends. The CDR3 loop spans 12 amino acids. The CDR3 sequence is CASIAPEETQYF. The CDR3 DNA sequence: TGTGCCAGCATTGCCCCGGAAGAGACCCAGTACTTC.

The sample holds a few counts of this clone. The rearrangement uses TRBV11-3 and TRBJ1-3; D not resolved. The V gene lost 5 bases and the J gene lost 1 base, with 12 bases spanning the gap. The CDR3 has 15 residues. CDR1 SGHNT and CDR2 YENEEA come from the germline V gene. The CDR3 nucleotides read TGTGCCAGCAGCCGACGACATAAGTCTGGAAACACCATATATTTT. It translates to CASSRRHKSGNTIYF.

Written as DNA, the CDR3 is TGTGCCAGCAGTTCTGGGGGTGGAGGGAATTCACCCCTCCACTTT. Protein sequence: CASSSGGGGNSPLHF. The chain combines TRBV12-3 or TRBV12-4 with TRBJ1-6; D is possibly TRBD1 (5 bases). V shed 4 bases and J shed 7 bases, with 14 bases lying between them. CDR3 length: 15 residues.

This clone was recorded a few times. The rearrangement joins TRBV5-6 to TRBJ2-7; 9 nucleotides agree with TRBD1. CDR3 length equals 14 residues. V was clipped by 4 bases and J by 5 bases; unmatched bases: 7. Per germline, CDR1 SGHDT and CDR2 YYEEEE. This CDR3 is CASSPGTGIHEQYF. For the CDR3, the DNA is TGTGCCAGCAGCCCAGGGACAGGGATCCACGAGCAGTACTTC.

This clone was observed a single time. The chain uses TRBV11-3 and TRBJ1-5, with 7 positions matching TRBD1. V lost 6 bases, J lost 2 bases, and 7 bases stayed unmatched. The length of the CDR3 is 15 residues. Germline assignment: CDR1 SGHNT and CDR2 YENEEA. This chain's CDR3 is CASSIQGIGNQPQHF. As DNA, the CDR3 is TGTGCCAGCAGTATACAGGGGATCGGCAATCAGCCCCAGCATTTT. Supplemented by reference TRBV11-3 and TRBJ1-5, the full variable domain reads EAGVVQSPRYKIIEKKQPVAFWCNPISGHNTLYWYLQNLGQGPELLIRYENEEAVDDSQLPKDRFSAERLKGVDSTLKIQPAELGDSAVYLCASSIQGIGNQPQHFGDGTRLSIL.

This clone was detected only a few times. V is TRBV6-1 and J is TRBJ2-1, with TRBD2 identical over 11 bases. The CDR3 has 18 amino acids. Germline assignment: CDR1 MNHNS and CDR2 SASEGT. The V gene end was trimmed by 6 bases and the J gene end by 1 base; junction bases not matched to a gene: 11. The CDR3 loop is CASSHPTSGVTSYNEQFF. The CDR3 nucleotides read TGTGCCAGCAGCCATCCGACTAGCGGGGTTACTTCCTACAATGAGCAGTTCTTC.

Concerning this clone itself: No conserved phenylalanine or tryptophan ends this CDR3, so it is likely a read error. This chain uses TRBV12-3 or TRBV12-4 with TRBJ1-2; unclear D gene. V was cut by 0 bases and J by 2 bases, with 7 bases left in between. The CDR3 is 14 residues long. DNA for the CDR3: TGTGCCAGCAGTTTAGCACAAGCAAACTATGGCTACACCTCC. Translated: CASSLAQANYGYTS.

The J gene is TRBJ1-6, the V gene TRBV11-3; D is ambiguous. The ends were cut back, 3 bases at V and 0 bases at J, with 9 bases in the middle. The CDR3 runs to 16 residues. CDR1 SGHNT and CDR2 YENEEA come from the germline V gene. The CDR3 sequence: CASSFRGSSYNSPLHF. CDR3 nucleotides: TGTGCCAGCAGCTTCCGGGGTAGCTCCTATAATTCACCCCTCCACTTT.

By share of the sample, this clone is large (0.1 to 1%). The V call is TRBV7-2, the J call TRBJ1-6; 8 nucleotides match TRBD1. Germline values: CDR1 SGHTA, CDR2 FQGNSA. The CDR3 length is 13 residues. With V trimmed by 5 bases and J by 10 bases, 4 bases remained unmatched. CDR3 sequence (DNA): TGTGCCAGCAGCCTGACAGGGGAGTCACCCCTCCACTTT. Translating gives CASSLTGESPLHF. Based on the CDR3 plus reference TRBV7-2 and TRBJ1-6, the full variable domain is GAGVSQSPSNKVTEKGKDVELRCDPISGHTALYWYRQSLGQGLEFLIYFQGNSAPDKSGLPSDRFSAERTGGSVSTLTIQRTQQEDSAVYLCASSLTGESPLHFGNGTRLTVT.

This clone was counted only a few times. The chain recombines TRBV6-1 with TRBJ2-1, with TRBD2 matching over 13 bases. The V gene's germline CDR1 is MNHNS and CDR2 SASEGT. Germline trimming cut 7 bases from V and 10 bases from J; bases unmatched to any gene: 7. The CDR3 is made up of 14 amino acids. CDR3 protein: CASTGTSGNREQFF. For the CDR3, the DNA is TGTGCCAGCACCGGGACTAGCGGGAATAGGGAGCAGTTCTTC.

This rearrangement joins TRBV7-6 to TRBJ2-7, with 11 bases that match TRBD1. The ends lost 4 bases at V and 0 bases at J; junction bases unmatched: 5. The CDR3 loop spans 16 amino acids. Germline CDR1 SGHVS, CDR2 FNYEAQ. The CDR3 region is CASSSGTGGGSYEQYF. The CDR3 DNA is TGTGCCAGCAGCTCGGGGACAGGGGGAGGCTCCTACGAGCAGTACTTC.

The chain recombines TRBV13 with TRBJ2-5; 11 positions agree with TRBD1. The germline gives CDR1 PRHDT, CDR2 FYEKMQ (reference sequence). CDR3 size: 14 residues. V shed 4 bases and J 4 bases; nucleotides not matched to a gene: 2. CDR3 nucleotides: TGTGCCAGCAGCTCAGGACAGGGGGCAGAGACCCAGTACTTC. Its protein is CASSSGQGAETQYF. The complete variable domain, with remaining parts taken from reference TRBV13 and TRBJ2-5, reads AAGVIQSPRHLIKEKRETATLKCYPIPRHDTVYWYQQGPGQDPQFLISFYEKMQSDKGSIPDRFSAQQFSDYHSELNMSSLELGDSALYFCASSSGQGAETQYFGPGTRLLVL.

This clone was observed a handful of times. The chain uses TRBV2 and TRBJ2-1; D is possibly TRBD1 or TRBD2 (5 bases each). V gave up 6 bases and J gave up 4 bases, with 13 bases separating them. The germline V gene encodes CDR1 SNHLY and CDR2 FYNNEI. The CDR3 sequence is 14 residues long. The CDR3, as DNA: TGTGCCAGCAGACCGGGACGGATGTACAATGAGCAGTTCTTC. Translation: CASRPGRMYNEQFF.

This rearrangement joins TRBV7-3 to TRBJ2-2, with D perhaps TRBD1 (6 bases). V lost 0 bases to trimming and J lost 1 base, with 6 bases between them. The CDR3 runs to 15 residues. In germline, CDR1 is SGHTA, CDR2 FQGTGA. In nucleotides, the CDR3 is TGTGCCAGCAGCTTAACGACAGGGAACACCGGGGAGCTGTTTTTT. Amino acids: CASSLTTGNTGELFF.